The rows below give T cell receptor beta chains drawn from one sample of a study of beta chain features in type 1 diabetes. Profiled with immunoSEQ multiplex PCR; TCRdb holds only in-frame clones, not every one. This table has under 550,000 clones, approximately 10% appearing once. Sequenced input: naive CD4+ T cells from blood. These receptors were collected from a woman between 18 and 30 years old in good health. Both conserved end residues are part of each CDR3. The order of the fields is V gene, J gene, CDR3 protein.

v_call: TRBV25-1; j_call: TRBJ2-7; cdr3_aa: CASSDPGTGYYEQYF
v_call: TRBV7-2; j_call: TRBJ2-3; cdr3_aa: CASSRRLAGGGTDTQYF
v_call: TRBV28; j_call: TRBJ1-2; cdr3_aa: CASMVRQTYGYTF
v_call: TRBV9; j_call: TRBJ1-6; cdr3_aa: CASSVVGGGSPLHF
v_call: TRBV29-1; j_call: TRBJ2-3; cdr3_aa: CSATTSSTDTQYF
v_call: TRBV4-3; j_call: TRBJ2-1; cdr3_aa: CASSQVHLAGLAGNEQFF
v_call: TRBV7-2; j_call: TRBJ1-2; cdr3_aa: CASSPEYGYTF
v_call: TRBV7-2; j_call: TRBJ2-1; cdr3_aa: CASSSESRRAYNEQFF
v_call: TRBV9; j_call: TRBJ1-2; cdr3_aa: CASRSSGGFGYGYTF
v_call: TRBV7-9; j_call: TRBJ2-1; cdr3_aa: CASSLAIPGGSNEQFF
v_call: TRBV7-2; j_call: TRBJ2-7; cdr3_aa: CASSLVTHEQYF